This T cell receptor (beta chain) came from a study of technical replicates of blood from a few donors. Sequencing used immunoSEQ multiplex PCR; TCRdb keeps in-frame clones, though not all of them. This sample carries some 62,000 clones, around 87% of them seen once, and the ten largest clones take roughly 5%. Trimming pared 4 bases from V and 4 bases from J, leaving 11 bases between. Germline V CDR1 and CDR2: MGHRA, YSYEKL. The CDR3 consists of 15 residues. This chain uses TRBV4-1 with TRBJ2-6; no definite D call. This TCR was sampled from a human donor in good health. Some clones in this sample may be carry-over from other donors' samples. Specimen: PBMCs. The CDR3: CASSPPTPGANVLTF. CDR3 nucleotides: TGCGCCAGCAGCCCCCCTACTCCGGGGGCCAACGTCCTGACTTTC.